This T cell receptor beta chain is from a study of blood T cell repertoires in COVID-19. Clones were sequenced by immunoSEQ multiplex PCR, and TCRdb holds only the in-frame ones, with some missing. This sample yields 190,000 or so clones, of which about 93% are seen a single time; 0.6% to 0.9% belongs to the top ten. CDR1 MGHRA and CDR2 YSYEKL come from the germline V gene. The CDR3 sequence is 15 residues long. Trimming at V came to 6 bases and at J to 8 bases, leaving 10 bases not matched to a gene. The specimen was peripheral blood. This receptor was identified in a man aged 25-40 years with COVID-19, enrolled during active disease. This chain connects TRBV4-1 to TRBJ2-1; 10 nucleotides agree with TRBD2. The CDR3 DNA sequence: TGCGCCAGCAGTAGGCTAGCGGGGGCCTTGGATGAGCAGTTCTTC. Its protein product is CASSRLAGALDEQFF.